This section outlines one TCR beta chain sequence together with its context. This sample is drawn from a study of blood T cell repertoires in COVID-19. As for the study in general: Both acute and convalescent COVID-19 samples were obtained from the United States, Italy and Spain. From T cells, B-cell-depleted T cells, or PBMCs came the material, which was cDNA or gDNA.

This CDR3 comprises 15 residues. The germline CDR1 and CDR2 sequences are SGHRS and YFSETQ. Trimming at V came to 4 bases and at J to 4 bases, leaving 4 bases not matched to a gene. Per the original data handling: Amplification with reference gene primers provided the estimates of nucleated cell counts. The data were produced by immunoSEQ multiplex PCR, yet TCRdb's version contains in-frame clones alone and is incomplete. D and trimming come from the DNA, and the V and J calls and clone size come from that table. This sample yields 3,400 or so clones, of which less than 90% are seen a single time; just over 20% belongs to the top ten.

V usage is TRBV5-1 and J usage is TRBJ2-3; 12 nucleotides agree with TRBD2. Sequenced: peripheral blood. This sequence originates from a human donor in a cohort sampled during active COVID-19. Here the CDR3 DNA reads TGCGCCAGCAGCGCTAGCGGGGGGGTTTCAGATACGCAGTATTTT. It codes for CASSASGGVSDTQYF.